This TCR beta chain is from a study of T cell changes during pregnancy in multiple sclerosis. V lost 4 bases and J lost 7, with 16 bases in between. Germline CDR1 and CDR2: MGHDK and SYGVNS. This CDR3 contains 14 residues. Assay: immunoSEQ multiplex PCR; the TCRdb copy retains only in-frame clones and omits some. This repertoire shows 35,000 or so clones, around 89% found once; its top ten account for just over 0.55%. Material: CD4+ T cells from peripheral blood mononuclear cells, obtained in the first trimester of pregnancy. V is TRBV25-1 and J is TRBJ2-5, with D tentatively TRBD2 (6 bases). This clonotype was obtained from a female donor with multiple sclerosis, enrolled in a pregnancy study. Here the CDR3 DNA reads TGTGCCAGCAGTGCCCTCGGGGAGGCTGGGACCCAGTACTTC. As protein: CASSALGEAGTQYF. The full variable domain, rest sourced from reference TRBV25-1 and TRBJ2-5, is EADIYQTPRYLVIGTGKKITLECSQTMGHDKMYWYQQDPGMELHLIHYSYGVNSTEKGDLSSESTVSRIRTEHFPLTLESARPSHTSQYLCASSALGEAGTQYFGPGTRLLVL.